This is a list of T cell receptor beta chains from one sample in a study of blood T cell repertoires in COVID-19. The assay was immunoSEQ multiplex PCR, and TCRdb's table has in-frame clones only and misses some. The sample has roughly 40,000 clones, 70% to 90% seen once; the top ten hold approximately 60%. Sequencing was carried out using peripheral blood. These TCRs come from a man aged 70-80 years with acute or convalescent COVID-19. The CDR3 runs from the conserved cysteine through the conserved F or W. Each record gives: V gene, D gene, clone size, J gene, CDR3 protein, CDR3 DNA. The D gene is left open where the match is weak. Clone size is not always given. Where it is, it says once, few, many or a class for expanded clones.

V: TRBV4-3; D: -; size: -; J: TRBJ1-2; CDR3: CASSTSWGWDGYTF; DNA: TGCGCCAGCAGCACTAGCTGGGGCTGGGATGGCTACACCTTC
V: TRBV5-6; D: -; size: -; J: TRBJ2-1; CDR3: CASSWGVVNEQFF; DNA: TGTGCCAGCAGCTGGGGGGTAGTCAATGAGCAGTTCTTC
V: TRBV18; D: -; size: -; J: TRBJ1-1; CDR3: CASSGLNTEAFF; DNA: TGTGCCAGCTCCGGTCTGAACACTGAAGCTTTCTTT
V: TRBV29-1; D: -; size: -; J: TRBJ2-2; CDR3: CSVEPSPGNTGELFF; DNA: TGCAGCGTTGAACCGAGCCCGGGAAACACCGGGGAGCTGTTTTTT
V: TRBV7-2; D: TRBD2; size: once; J: TRBJ2-1; CDR3: CASFPGGGSYNEQFF; DNA: TGTGCCAGCTTCCCCGGGGGGGGTTCCTACAATGAGCAGTTCTTC
V: TRBV19; D: -; size: -; J: TRBJ1-2; CDR3: CASSTSGQADYGYTF; DNA: TGTGCCAGTAGTACCTCAGGCCAGGCCGACTATGGCTACACCTTC
V: TRBV4-2; D: TRBD2; size: -; J: TRBJ2-1; CDR3: CASNLEGTTEQFF; DNA: TGTGCCAGCAATTTGGAGGGGACTACGGAGCAGTTCTTC
V: TRBV7-6; D: TRBD1; size: -; J: TRBJ2-1; CDR3: CASSLVGVRGLGNEQFF; DNA: TGTGCCAGCAGCTTAGTCGGGGTCAGGGGGCTCGGCAATGAGCAGTTCTTC
V: TRBV27; D: TRBD2; size: -; J: TRBJ2-7; CDR3: CASSSQQRGIYEQYF; DNA: TGTGCCAGCAGTTCTCAACAGCGGGGTATCTACGAGCAGTACTTC
V: TRBV9; D: -; size: -; J: TRBJ2-3; CDR3: CASSVDGRDTDTQYF; DNA: TGTGCCAGCAGCGTAGATGGGCGGGACACAGATACGCAGTATTTT
V: TRBV7-2; D: -; size: -; J: TRBJ1-3; CDR3: CASSPNGPLAGNTIYF; DNA: TGTGCCAGCAGCCCGAATGGGCCCCTAGCCGGAAACACCATATATTTT
V: TRBV5-1; D: -; size: -; J: TRBJ2-7; CDR3: CASSLGGVSYEQYF; DNA: TGCGCCAGCAGCTTGGGCGGCGTCTCCTACGAGCAGTACTTC
V: TRBV3-1/TRBV3-2; D: -; size: few; J: TRBJ2-3; CDR3: CASSQDGEETQYF; DNA: TGTGCCAGCAGCCAAGACGGGGAGGAAACGCAGTATTTT
V: TRBV4-2; D: -; size: many; J: TRBJ1-6; CDR3: CASSPRDITGIGSPLHF; DNA: TGTGCCAGCAGCCCAAGGGATATTACAGGGATAGGTTCACCCCTCCACTTT
V: TRBV7-2; D: -; size: -; J: TRBJ1-2; CDR3: CASSFGRNYGYTF; DNA: TGTGCCAGCAGCTTTGGGAGGAATTATGGCTACACCTTC
V: TRBV11-2; D: -; size: -; J: TRBJ1-3; CDR3: CASSLGGNAGNTIYF; DNA: TGTGCCAGCAGTCTAGGGGGTAATGCTGGAAACACCATATATTTT
V: TRBV3-1/TRBV3-2; D: -; size: -; J: TRBJ2-1; CDR3: CASSQEGSRRSYNEQFF; DNA: TGTGCCAGCAGCCAAGAGGGTAGCAGACGCTCCTACAATGAGCAGTTCTTC
V: TRBV3-1/TRBV3-2; D: -; size: -; J: TRBJ2-5; CDR3: CASSQPGSETQYF; DNA: TGTGCCAGCAGCCAACCTGGGAGCGAGACCCAGTACTTC
V: TRBV7-6; D: -; size: -; J: TRBJ2-3; CDR3: CASSLAQRPFTDTQYF; DNA: TGTGCCAGCAGCTTAGCCCAGCGGCCCTTCACAGATACGCAGTATTTT
V: TRBV10-3; D: -; size: -; J: TRBJ2-5; CDR3: CAISEPGGETQYF; DNA: TGTGCCATCAGTGAGCCGGGCGGGGAGACCCAGTACTTC
V: TRBV7-2; D: TRBD2; size: -; J: TRBJ2-7; CDR3: CASSSQRASGTYEQYF; DNA: TGTGCCAGCAGCTCCCAGCGCGCTAGCGGGACCTACGAGCAGTACTTC
V: TRBV6-2/TRBV6-3; D: -; size: -; J: TRBJ1-1; CDR3: CASSSRGPVNTEAFF; DNA: TGTGCCAGCAGTTCCCGAGGGCCGGTGAACACTGAAGCTTTCTTT
V: TRBV3-1/TRBV3-2; D: -; size: -; J: TRBJ1-5; CDR3: CASSYGSNQPQHF; DNA: TGTGCCAGCAGCTACGGGTCCAATCAGCCCCAGCATTTT
V: TRBV4-1; D: -; size: once; J: TRBJ2-7; CDR3: CASSQGAGAEGDEQYF; DNA: TGCGCCAGCAGCCAAGGGGCAGGGGCAGAAGGGGACGAGCAGTACTTC
V: TRBV18; D: TRBD1; size: -; J: TRBJ1-6; CDR3: CASSRQGENSPLHF; DNA: TGTGCCAGCTCACGACAGGGGGAGAATTCACCCCTCCACTTT
V: TRBV28; D: TRBD1; size: once; J: TRBJ2-7; CDR3: CASSWGTGNEQYF; DNA: TGTGCCAGCAGCTGGGGGACAGGGAACGAGCAGTACTTC
V: TRBV24-1; D: -; size: -; J: TRBJ1-1; CDR3: CATRPDTNTEAFF; DNA: TGTGCCACCAGGCCTGACACGAACACTGAAGCTTTCTTT
V: TRBV2; D: -; size: -; J: TRBJ2-6; CDR3: CASMALTGANVLTF; DNA: TGTGCCAGCATGGCATTGACTGGGGCCAACGTCCTGACTTTC
V: TRBV9; D: -; size: -; J: TRBJ2-7; CDR3: CASSVGAEASEQYF; DNA: TGTGCCAGCAGCGTAGGGGCGGAGGCGTCCGAGCAGTACTTC